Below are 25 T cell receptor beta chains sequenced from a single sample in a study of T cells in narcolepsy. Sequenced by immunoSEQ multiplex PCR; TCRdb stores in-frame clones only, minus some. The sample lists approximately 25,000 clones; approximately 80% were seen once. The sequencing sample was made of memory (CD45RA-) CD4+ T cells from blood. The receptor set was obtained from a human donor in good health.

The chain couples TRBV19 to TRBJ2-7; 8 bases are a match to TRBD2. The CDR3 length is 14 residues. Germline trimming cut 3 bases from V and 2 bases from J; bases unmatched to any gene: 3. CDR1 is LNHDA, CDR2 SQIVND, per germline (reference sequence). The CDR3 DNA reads TGTGCCAGTAGTATCCCGGGACTAGCCTACGAGCAGTACTTC. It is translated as CASSIPGLAYEQYF. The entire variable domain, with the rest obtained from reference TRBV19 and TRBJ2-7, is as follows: DGGITQSPKYLFRKEGQNVTLSCEQNLNHDAMYWYRQDPGQGLRLIYYSQIVNDFQKGDIAEGYSVSREKKESFPLTVTSAQKNPTAFYLCASSIPGLAYEQYFGPGTRLTVT.

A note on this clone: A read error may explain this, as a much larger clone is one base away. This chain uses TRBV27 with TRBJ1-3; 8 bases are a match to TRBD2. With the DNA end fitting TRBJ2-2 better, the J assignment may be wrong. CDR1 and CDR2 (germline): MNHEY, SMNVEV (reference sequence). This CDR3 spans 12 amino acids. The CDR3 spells CLSGKYTGGLFF. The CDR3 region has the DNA TGTCTTAGCGGGAAATATACCGGGGGGCTGTTTTTT.

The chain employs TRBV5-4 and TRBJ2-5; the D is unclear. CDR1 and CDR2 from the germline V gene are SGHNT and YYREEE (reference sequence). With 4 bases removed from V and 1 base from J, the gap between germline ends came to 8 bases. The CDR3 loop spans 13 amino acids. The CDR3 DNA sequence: TGTGCCAGCAGCATACAGATCCAAGAGACCCAGTACTTC. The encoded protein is CASSIQIQETQYF.

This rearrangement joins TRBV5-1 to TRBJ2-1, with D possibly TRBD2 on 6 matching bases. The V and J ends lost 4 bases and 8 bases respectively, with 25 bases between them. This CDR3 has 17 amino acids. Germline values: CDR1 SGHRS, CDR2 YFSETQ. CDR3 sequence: CASSGGLGGAAPHEQFF. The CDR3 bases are TGCGCCAGCAGCGGTGGACTCGGCGGGGCAGCCCCCCATGAGCAGTTCTTC.

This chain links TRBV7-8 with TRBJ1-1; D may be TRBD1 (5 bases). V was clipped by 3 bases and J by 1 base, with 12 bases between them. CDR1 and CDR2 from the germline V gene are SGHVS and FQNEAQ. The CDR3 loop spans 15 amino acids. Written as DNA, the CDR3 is TGTGCCAGCAGCTTCGAAACAGGCCCGAACACTGAAGCTTTCTTT. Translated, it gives CASSFETGPNTEAFF.

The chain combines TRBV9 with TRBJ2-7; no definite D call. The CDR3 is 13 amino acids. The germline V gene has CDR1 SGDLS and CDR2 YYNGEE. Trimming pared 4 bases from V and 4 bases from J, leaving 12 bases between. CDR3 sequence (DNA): TGTGCCAGCAGCCGAAATACCGGTTACGAGCAGTACTTC. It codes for CASSRNTGYEQYF.

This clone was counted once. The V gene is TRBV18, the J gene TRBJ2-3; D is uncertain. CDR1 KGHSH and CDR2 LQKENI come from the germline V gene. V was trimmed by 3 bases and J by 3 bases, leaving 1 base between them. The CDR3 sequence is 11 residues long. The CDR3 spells CASSPTDTQYF. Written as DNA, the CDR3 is TGTGCCAGCTCACCGACAGATACGCAGTATTTT.

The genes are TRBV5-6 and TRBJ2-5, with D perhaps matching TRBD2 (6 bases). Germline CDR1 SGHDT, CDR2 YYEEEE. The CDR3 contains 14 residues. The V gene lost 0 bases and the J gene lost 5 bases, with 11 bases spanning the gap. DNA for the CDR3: TGTGCCAGCAGCTTGGTACTAGCAATGGAGACCCAGTACTTC. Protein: CASSLVLAMETQYF.

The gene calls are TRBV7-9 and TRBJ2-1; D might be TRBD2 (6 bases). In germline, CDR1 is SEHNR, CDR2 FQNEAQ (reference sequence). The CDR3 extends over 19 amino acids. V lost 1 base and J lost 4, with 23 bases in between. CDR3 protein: CASSLVRGFSAGVYNEQFF. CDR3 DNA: TGTGCCAGCAGCTTAGTCCGAGGGTTCTCAGCGGGTGTGTACAATGAGCAGTTCTTC.

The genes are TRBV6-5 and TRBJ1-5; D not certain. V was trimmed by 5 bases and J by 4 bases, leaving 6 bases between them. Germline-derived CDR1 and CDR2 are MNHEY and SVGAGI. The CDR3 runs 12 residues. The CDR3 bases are TGTGCCAGCAGTAGGAGAAATCAGCCCCAGCATTTT. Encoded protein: CASSRRNQPQHF.

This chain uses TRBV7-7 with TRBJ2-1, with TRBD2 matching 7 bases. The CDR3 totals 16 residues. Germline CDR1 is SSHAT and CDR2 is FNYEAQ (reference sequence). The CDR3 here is CVSSLGPGGRLDEQFF. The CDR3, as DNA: TGTGTTAGCAGCTTAGGTCCGGGAGGTCGGCTAGATGAGCAGTTCTTC.

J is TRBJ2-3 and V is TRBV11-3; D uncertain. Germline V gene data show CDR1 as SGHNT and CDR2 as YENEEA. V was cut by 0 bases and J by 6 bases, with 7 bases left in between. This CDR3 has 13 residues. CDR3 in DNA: TGTGCCAGCAGCTTAGACCCGACGGATACGCAGTATTTT. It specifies CASSLDPTDTQYF.

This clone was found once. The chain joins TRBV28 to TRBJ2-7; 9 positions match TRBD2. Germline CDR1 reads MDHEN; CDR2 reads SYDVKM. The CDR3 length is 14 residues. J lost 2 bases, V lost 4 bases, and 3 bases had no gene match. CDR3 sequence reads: CASSSAGGTYEQYF. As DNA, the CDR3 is TGTGCCAGCAGTTCGGCGGGAGGGACCTACGAGCAGTACTTC.

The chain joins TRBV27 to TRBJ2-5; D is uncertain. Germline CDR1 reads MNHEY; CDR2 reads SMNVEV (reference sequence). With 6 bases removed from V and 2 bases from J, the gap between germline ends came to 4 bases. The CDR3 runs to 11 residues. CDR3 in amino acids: CASRQQETQYF. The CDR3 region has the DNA TGTGCCAGCAGGCAACAAGAGACCCAGTACTTC.

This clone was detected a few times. CDR3 in DNA: TGCGCCAGCAGCCAGTACAGGGGCGAGCAGTTCTTC. Its protein is CASSQYRGEQFF. The V gene is TRBV4-3, the J gene TRBJ2-1; 7 nucleotides line up with TRBD1. The CDR3 covers 12 residues. The ends lost 3 bases at V and 10 bases at J; junction bases unmatched: 3. Germline V gene lookup returns CDR1 LGHNA and CDR2 YSLEER.

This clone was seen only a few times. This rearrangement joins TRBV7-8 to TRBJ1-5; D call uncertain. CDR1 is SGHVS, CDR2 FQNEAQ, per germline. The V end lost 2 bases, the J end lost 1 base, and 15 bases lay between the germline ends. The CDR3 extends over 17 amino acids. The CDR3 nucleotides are TGTGCCAGCAGCTTATCGGGGTTGAGGTTCAGCAATCAGCCCCAGCATTTT. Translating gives CASSLSGLRFSNQPQHF.

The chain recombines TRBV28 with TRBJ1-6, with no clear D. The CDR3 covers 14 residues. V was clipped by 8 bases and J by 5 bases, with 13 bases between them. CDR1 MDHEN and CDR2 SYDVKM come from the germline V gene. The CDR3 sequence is CASGWTGNNSPLHF. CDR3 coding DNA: TGTGCCAGCGGTTGGACGGGAAATAATTCACCCCTCCACTTT.

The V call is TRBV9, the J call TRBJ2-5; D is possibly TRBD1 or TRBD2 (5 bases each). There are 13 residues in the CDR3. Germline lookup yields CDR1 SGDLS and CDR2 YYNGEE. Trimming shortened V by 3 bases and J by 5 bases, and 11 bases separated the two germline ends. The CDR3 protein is CASSGAAGETQYF. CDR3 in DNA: TGTGCCAGCAGCGGAGCGGCAGGGGAGACCCAGTACTTC.

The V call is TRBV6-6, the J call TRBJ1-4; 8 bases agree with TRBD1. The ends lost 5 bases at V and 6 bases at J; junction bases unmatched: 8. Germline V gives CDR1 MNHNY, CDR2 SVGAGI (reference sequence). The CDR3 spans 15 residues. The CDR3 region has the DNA TGTGCCAGCAGTCAACAGGGGGGAAAGGATGAAAAACTGTTTTTT. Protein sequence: CASSQQGGKDEKLFF.

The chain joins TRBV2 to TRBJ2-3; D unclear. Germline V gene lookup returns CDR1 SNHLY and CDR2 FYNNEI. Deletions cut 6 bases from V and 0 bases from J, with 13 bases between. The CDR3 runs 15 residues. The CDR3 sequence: CASRGGVYSTDTQYF. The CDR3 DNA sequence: TGTGCCAGCAGGGGCGGAGTTTATAGCACAGATACGCAGTATTTT.

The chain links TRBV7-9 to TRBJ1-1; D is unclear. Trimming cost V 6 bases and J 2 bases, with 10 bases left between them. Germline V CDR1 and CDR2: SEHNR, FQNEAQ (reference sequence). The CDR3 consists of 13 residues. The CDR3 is CASRSTSNTEAFF. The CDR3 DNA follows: TGTGCCAGCAGGAGCACGTCCAACACTGAAGCTTTCTTT.

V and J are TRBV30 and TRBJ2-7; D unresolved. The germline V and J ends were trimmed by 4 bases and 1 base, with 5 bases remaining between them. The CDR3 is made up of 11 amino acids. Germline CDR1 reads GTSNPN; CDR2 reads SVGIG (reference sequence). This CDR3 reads CAWTESYEQYF. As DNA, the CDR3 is TGTGCCTGGACAGAGTCCTACGAGCAGTACTTC. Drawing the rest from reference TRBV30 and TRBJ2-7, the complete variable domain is SQTIHQWPATLVQPVGSPLSLECTVEGTSNPNLYWYRQAAGRGLQLLFYSVGIGQISSEVPQNLSASRPQDRQFILSSKKLLLSDSGFYLCAWTESYEQYFGPGTRLTVT.

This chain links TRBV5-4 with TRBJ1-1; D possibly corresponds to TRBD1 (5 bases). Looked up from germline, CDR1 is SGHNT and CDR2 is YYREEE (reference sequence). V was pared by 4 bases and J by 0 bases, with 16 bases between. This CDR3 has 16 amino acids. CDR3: CASSHNGAGMNTEAFF. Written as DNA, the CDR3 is TGTGCCAGCAGCCACAATGGGGCGGGCATGAACACTGAAGCTTTCTTT.

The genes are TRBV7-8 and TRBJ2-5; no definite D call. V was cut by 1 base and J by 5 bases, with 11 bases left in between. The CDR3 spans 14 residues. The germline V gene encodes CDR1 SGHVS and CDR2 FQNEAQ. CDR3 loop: CASSLDRIVETQYF. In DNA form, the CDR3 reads TGTGCCAGCAGCTTAGACCGCATCGTGGAGACCCAGTACTTC.

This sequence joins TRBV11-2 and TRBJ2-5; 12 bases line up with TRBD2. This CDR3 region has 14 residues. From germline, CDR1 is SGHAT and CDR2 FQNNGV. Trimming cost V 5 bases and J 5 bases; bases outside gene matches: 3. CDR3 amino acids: CASSPTSGSETQYF. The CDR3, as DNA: TGTGCCAGCAGCCCGACTAGCGGGAGTGAGACCCAGTACTTC.